Sequencing of this TCR beta chain was carried out in a study of cytomegalovirus exposure and HLA in healthy donors. The table lists this clone with a count of one. Its antigen is unknown. Use of 60 Vbeta and 13 Jbeta primers characterized the PCR. TCRdb's table, derived via immunoSEQ multiplex PCR, lists solely in-frame clones and lacks some. This table holds some 90,000 clones, around 81% found once. CDR1 is SGHNT and CDR2 is YYREEE in the germline V gene (reference sequence). Trimming at V came to 2 bases and at J to 4 bases, leaving 5 bases not matched to a gene. The CDR3 covers 15 residues. Study observations and caveats: Later analysis identified several of the most significant clusters that appeared linked to common viral pathogens.

The sequencing sample was made of PBMCs. This sequence originates from a woman aged 70 to 79 in good health and CMV-seropositive. The J gene is TRBJ2-3, the V gene TRBV5-4, with 9 bases fitting TRBD1. The CDR3 is CASSLVTGGADTQYF. CDR3 DNA sequence: TGTGCCAGCAGCTTAGTAACAGGGGGCGCAGATACGCAGTATTTT.